The 10 T cell receptor beta chains reported below all come from one sample, sequenced in a study of blood T cell repertoires in COVID-19. Using immunoSEQ multiplex PCR, the repertoire was profiled, and TCRdb retains in-frame clones only, with some absent. This table holds some 120,000 clones, over 80% found once. The specimen sequenced was peripheral blood. The receptors here all came from a man between 60 and 70 years old with acute or convalescent COVID-19.

This clone was recorded only once. The chain joins TRBV7-3 to TRBJ2-1, with TRBD2 matching 7 bases. J lost 7 bases, V lost 6 bases, and 9 bases had no gene match. The CDR3 loop spans 14 amino acids. CDR1 and CDR2 (germline): SGHTA, FQGTGA. The CDR3 DNA reads as TGTGCCAGCAGGCCTAGCGGAGAAAAAAATGAGCAGTTCTTC. This translates into CASRPSGEKNEQFF.

The V gene is TRBV4-1, the J gene TRBJ2-7; 14 bases line up with TRBD2. V lost 4 bases, J lost 3 bases, and 5 bases stayed unmatched. CDR1 is MGHRA, CDR2 YSYEKL, per germline. The CDR3 runs 16 residues. The CDR3 region has the DNA TGCGCCAGCAGCCTCGGGACTAGCGGGAGACTCTACGAGCAGTACTTC. Protein sequence: CASSLGTSGRLYEQYF.

The chain employs TRBV20-1 and TRBJ1-2, with a possible D match to TRBD1 (5 bases). V lost 6 bases and J lost 7, with 12 bases in between. The CDR3 is made up of 11 amino acids. Germline assignment: CDR1 DFQATT and CDR2 SNEGSKA (reference sequence). CDR3 in DNA: TGCAGTGCCCAGCTGGGGGGTGGCTACACCTTC. Translation: CSAQLGGGYTF.

The V call is TRBV5-1, the J call TRBJ2-1, with 10 bases fitting TRBD2. V was clipped by 3 bases and J by 7 bases; unmatched bases: 7. The germline V gene has CDR1 SGHRS and CDR2 YFSETQ. This CDR3 has 15 amino acids. The CDR3 spells CASSSLAGATNEQFF. The DNA for the CDR3 is TGCGCCAGCAGCTCTCTAGCGGGGGCAACGAATGAGCAGTTCTTC.

The chain is built from TRBV28 and TRBJ1-2; TRBD1 is a possible D gene (5 bases). Between the trimmed V and J ends, which lost 4 bases and 5 bases, there was a span of 20 bases. Germline V gene sequence: CDR1 MDHEN, CDR2 SYDVKM. The CDR3 contains 16 residues. CDR3 residues: CASSSHTFGQVYGYTF. The CDR3 region has the DNA TGTGCCAGCAGTTCCCACACTTTCGGACAAGTTTATGGCTACACCTTC.

In DNA form, the CDR3 reads TGTGCCAGCAGGGACAGGGCGGATGGCTACACCTTC. Translation: CASRDRADGYTF. This sequence joins TRBV28 and TRBJ1-2; 8 bases match TRBD1. The CDR3 consists of 12 residues. The ends lost 6 bases at V and 6 bases at J; junction bases unmatched: 3. In germline, CDR1 is MDHEN, CDR2 SYDVKM.

The CDR3 sequence is CASSVTLAGEQYF. The DNA for the CDR3 is TGTGCCAGCAGCGTAACCCTAGCGGGCGAGCAGTACTTC. The chain couples TRBV2 to TRBJ2-7, with 8 bases identical to TRBD2. This CDR3 contains 13 residues. Germline V lookup: CDR1 SNHLY, CDR2 FYNNEI. V shed 6 bases and J 6 bases; nucleotides not matched to a gene: 7.

The chain recombines TRBV29-1 with TRBJ1-2; the D gene is possibly TRBD1 (6 bases). Between the trimmed V and J ends, which lost 7 bases and 1 base, there was a span of 10 bases. Germline V gene lookup returns CDR1 SQVTM and CDR2 ANQGSEA. The CDR3 contains 12 residues. Here the CDR3 reads CSAGGSNYGYTF. The CDR3 DNA follows: TGCAGCGCTGGGGGCAGTAACTATGGCTACACCTTC.

The chain uses TRBV19 and TRBJ2-4; TRBD2 matches at 8 bases. Germline loops: CDR1 LNHDA, CDR2 SQIVND (reference sequence). CDR3 length: 16 amino acids. The V segment lost 7 bases and the J segment 0 bases; nucleotides outside the gene matches: 8. CDR3 nucleotide sequence: TGTGCCAGTACCCTCCGGGGGGGGCTAGCCAAAAACATTCAGTACTTC. Translating it yields CASTLRGGLAKNIQYF.

Of note for this clone: The same CDR3 is also encoded by other DNA sequences in this sample. The chain joins TRBV18 to TRBJ2-2; 8 bases are shared with TRBD1. CDR3 length: 15 amino acids. V dropped 6 bases and J dropped 2; count of bases not matched to a gene: 5. Germline CDR1 is KGHSH and CDR2 is LQKENI. CDR3 amino acids: CASSPTGVNTGELFF. The DNA of the CDR3 is TGTGCCAGCTCCCCGACAGGGGTCAACACCGGGGAGCTGTTTTTT.